This T cell receptor beta chain derives from a study of early T cells in non-severe SARS-CoV-2 infection. Study background: Sequencing input comprised bulk RNA from unsorted whole blood; chain pairing was not available.

Attachment of unique molecular identifiers was made to individual cDNA molecules. TCRdb redid the calling of the 5' RACE reads with MiXCR, one entry per CDR3 protein. The data hold tens of thousands of distinct CDR3 sequences, with about 14% observed a single time. There are a few counts of this clonotype. Its antigen is still unknown. Whole-study results and caveats: Missing private and CD4 specificities, VDJdb matching favored anti-spike CD8 responses.

Trimming pared 2 bases from V and 2 bases from J, leaving 6 bases between. The CDR3 has 13 residues. CDR1 MNHEY and CDR2 SMNVEV come from the germline V gene (reference sequence). Material for sequencing was whole blood. This chain joins TRBV27 and TRBJ2-5; D is unresolved. The clonotype was recovered from an adult who was a healthcare worker with PCR-confirmed SARS-CoV-2 infection or an uninfected control (not recorded which). The CDR3 DNA is TGTGCCAGCAGTTTAATGGGGCAAGAGACCCAGTACTTC. As protein: CASSLMGQETQYF.